This entry concerns a single T cell receptor (beta chain). The antigen is undetermined. The data were taken from a study of follicular helper T cells after annual influenza vaccination. Study-level points and caveats: Day 7 ICOS+CD38+ clones were most often found later in ICOS-CD38- cTfh cells. Yearly vaccinations repeatedly recalled conserved clonotypes in ICOS+CD38+ cTfh.

The time point here: 2014-2015 season, 7 days after vaccination. Donors were community-dwelling with no influenza vaccine in the prior 6 months. Germline V lookup: CDR1 SGHRS, CDR2 YFSETQ. V dropped 4 bases and J dropped 4 bases, with 18 bases sitting between them. This CDR3 region has 16 residues. Survey level resolution was used for TCRB sequencing. Measured with immunoSEQ multiplex PCR; TCRdb has only the in-frame clones, and not every one. The data contain fewer than 11,000 clones, under 85% of them singletons. The clonotype originates from an adult who received the influenza vaccine. This material consisted of CXCR5- memory CD4+ T cells sorted from blood, taken 7 days after influenza vaccination. The chain links TRBV5-1 to TRBJ2-1; TRBD2 might be the D (6 bases). The CDR3 reads CASSTMRGAGYNEQFF. In DNA, the CDR3 is TGCGCCAGCAGCACCATGCGCGGGGCTGGGTACAATGAGCAGTTCTTC.